This TCR beta chain was sequenced during a study of Ad26.COV2.S vaccination and SARS-CoV-2 variants. Turning to the study itself: Among those in the COV1001 Ad26.COV2.S trial arm was the donor. Each vaccinee took Ad26.COV2.S intramuscularly, once or twice 56 days apart.

Noted treatment: about 20 received Ad26.COV2.S at low or high dose, single or two shots; 5 received placebo; per-sample allocation not given. Specimen acquisition occurred on day 63 following the initial vaccine or placebo injection. Boston provided a donor who was an adult aged 18-55 years. CDR1 is SGHAT, CDR2 FQNNGV, per germline. V trimming: 1 base; J trimming: 5 bases; junction bases outside the gene matches: 4. This CDR3 is built from 14 residues. The data were produced by immunoSEQ multiplex PCR, yet TCRdb's version contains in-frame clones alone and is incomplete. The data contain 200,000 to 300,000 clones, about 83% of them singletons.

The sample in question was peripheral blood, obtained in a trial of Ad26.COV2.S vaccine versus placebo. The sequence came from a person aged 18-65 years who received the Ad26.COV2.S COVID-19 vaccine or a placebo. V gene TRBV11-2 combines with J gene TRBJ2-5, with 7 bases that match TRBD1. The CDR3 region is CASSLGQGSETQYF. The CDR3 DNA sequence: TGTGCCAGCAGCTTAGGACAGGGTAGCGAGACCCAGTACTTC.